The 16 T cell receptor beta chains given below trace back to one sample, sequenced in a study of metastatic and nonmetastatic thyroid tumors. MiXCR reprocessed the PCR reads for TCRdb. Found here are some 20,000 clones, 23% of them singletons; the top ten hold about two thirds. Patients underwent thyroid surgery, and none had received any treatment before it. The sequencing sample was made of blood. These receptors originate from a male donor with papillary thyroid cancer or a benign thyroid nodule (not recorded which). Some clones in this sample may be carry-over from other donors' samples.

This clone was found many times. The chain couples TRBV5-1 to TRBJ2-1; 11 positions agree with TRBD2. The V gene end was trimmed by 4 bases and the J gene end by 9 bases; junction bases not matched to a gene: 6. The CDR3 extends over 14 amino acids. The germline V gene encodes CDR1 SGHRS and CDR2 YFSETQ. The CDR3 region has the DNA TGCGCCAGCAGCCTTGGGACTAGCGGAATTGAGCAGTTCTTC. Amino acid sequence: CASSLGTSGIEQFF. The variable domain in full, completed from reference TRBV5-1 and TRBJ2-1, reads KAGVTQTPRYLIKTRGQQVTLSCSPISGHRSVSWYQQTPGQGLQFLFEYFSETQRNKGNFPGRFSGRQFSNSRSEMNVSTLELGDSALYLCASSLGTSGIEQFFGPGTRLTVL.

The sample holds many counts of this clone. The rearrangement joins TRBV9 to TRBJ2-3, with unresolved D. Germline lookup yields CDR1 SGDLS and CDR2 YYNGEE. V dropped 0 bases and J dropped 2 bases, with 13 bases sitting between them. CDR3 length: 16 amino acids. Here the CDR3 DNA reads TGTGCCAGCAGCGTAGGCAGGCGCCAGTTCACAGATACGCAGTATTTT. It translates to CASSVGRRQFTDTQYF.

This chain joins TRBV20-1 and TRBJ2-3; tentative D call: TRBD1 (5 bases). The V end lost 6 bases, the J end lost 3 bases, and 13 bases lay between the germline ends. CDR1 and CDR2 (germline): DFQATT, SNEGSKA (reference sequence). The CDR3 contains 13 residues. CDR3 bases: TGCAGTGCACCCGTCGCAGGGACAGATACGCAGTATTTT. Protein: CSAPVAGTDTQYF.

This chain connects TRBV24-1 to TRBJ2-1; TRBD2 might be the D (7 bases). This CDR3 comprises 18 residues. Germline values: CDR1 KGHDR, CDR2 SFDVKD. The ends were cut back, 4 bases at V and 8 bases at J, with 26 bases in the middle. In nucleotides, the CDR3 is TGTGCCACCAGTGACCCCAAGGGGGTCAGCGGGATCGGAGATGAGCAGTTCTTC. It specifies CATSDPKGVSGIGDEQFF.

For this clone: A much larger clone differs from this one at a single base, so this may be a read error. Other DNA sequences in the same sample also yield this CDR3. The J gene is TRBJ1-5, the V gene TRBV29-1, with D unclear. The V and J ends lost 4 bases and 5 bases respectively, with 6 bases between them. The CDR3 loop spans 11 amino acids. The germline CDR1 and CDR2 sequences are SQVTM and ANQGSEA. The CDR3 DNA is TGCAGCGTTGTAGGCGATCAGCCCCAGCATTTT. Amino acid sequence: CSVVGDQPQHF.

This clone was detected only a few times. This chain connects TRBV27 to TRBJ2-7; weak D call: TRBD1 (6 bases). In germline, CDR1 is MNHEY, CDR2 SMNVEV (reference sequence). V lost 7 bases, J lost 0 bases, and 13 bases lay in between. CDR3 length: 14 residues. CDR3 region: CASKGTSYSYEQYF. For the CDR3, the DNA is TGTGCCAGCAAAGGGACATCCTACTCCTACGAGCAGTACTTC.

This clone was counted only a few times. With a much larger clone just one base away, this may be a read error. The identical CDR3 is also encoded by other nucleotide sequences in the sample. This sequence joins TRBV9 and TRBJ2-5, with D perhaps matching TRBD2 (6 bases). Germline-derived CDR1 and CDR2 are SGDLS and YYNGEE. Trimming left V 2 bases short and J 0 bases short, with 8 bases between. The CDR3 has 14 residues. This CDR3 reads CASSVGGHQETQYF. The CDR3 DNA is TGTGCCAGCAGCGTCGGAGGGCACCAAGAGACCCAGTACTTC.

This chain links TRBV7-2 with TRBJ2-5; a possible D gene is TRBD2 (6 bases). Trimming stripped 6 bases from V and 5 bases from J, with 16 bases between. Per germline, CDR1 SGHTA and CDR2 FQGNSA. CDR3 length equals 14 residues. This chain's CDR3 is CASRPTIGSETQYF. DNA for the CDR3: TGTGCCAGCAGGCCGACTATCGGGAGCGAGACCCAGTACTTC.

This clone is classed as medium-sized. This chain uses TRBV6-2 or TRBV6-3 with TRBJ2-6, with D perhaps TRBD1 (5 bases). From germline, CDR1 is MNHEY and CDR2 SVGEGT. The V end lost 7 bases, the J end lost 1 base, and 14 bases lay between the germline ends. This CDR3 comprises 16 residues. CDR3 DNA sequence: TGTGCCAGCACACAAGGACACCATTCTGGGGCCAACGTCCTGACTTTC. Translation: CASTQGHHSGANVLTF.

In this sample, this clone turned up many times. An end of the junction differs from the germline gene, which may be a read error. The chain joins TRBV13 to TRBJ2-7; weak D call: TRBD1 (5 bases). CDR1 is PRHDT and CDR2 is FYEKMQ in the germline V gene (reference sequence). This CDR3 comprises 13 residues. The CDR3, as DNA: TGTGCCGGCAGCTTAGGGGTTACCTACGAGCAGTACTTC. Amino acids: CAGSLGVTYEQYF.

As for this clone: One end of the junction is discordant with germline, which a read error may explain. The V gene is TRBV7-6, the J gene TRBJ1-4; 7 bases are shared with TRBD1. Germline V gene sequence: CDR1 SGHVS, CDR2 FNYEAQ. The CDR3 totals 15 residues. CDR3 protein: CASSSGTDHPEKLFF. The CDR3 DNA is TGCGCCAGCAGCTCTGGGACAGATCACCCTGAAAAACTGTTTTTT.

The chain is built from TRBV6-2 or TRBV6-3 and TRBJ2-7; no reliable D call. The germline CDR1 and CDR2 sequences are MNHEY and SVGEGT. The CDR3 has 11 amino acids. The V end lost 7 bases, the J end lost 0 bases, and 4 bases lay between the germline ends. The CDR3 DNA follows: TGTGCCAGCACCGACTCCTACGAGCAGTACTTC. Translating gives CASTDSYEQYF.

This clone was counted a few times. This chain links TRBV6-5 with TRBJ2-5; 7 bases fit TRBD1. The CDR3 loop spans 14 amino acids. Germline V CDR1 and CDR2: MNHEY, SVGAGI. The ends lost 7 bases at V and 0 bases at J; junction bases unmatched: 5. The CDR3 nucleotides read TGTGCCAGCATTACCGGGACAGACCAAGAGACCCAGTACTTC. Translation gives CASITGTDQETQYF.

This chain links TRBV19 with TRBJ2-3; 7 bases match TRBD1. From germline, CDR1 is LNHDA and CDR2 SQIVND (reference sequence). With 5 bases clipped from V and 0 bases from J, the junction kept 5 bases outside the gene matches. The CDR3 length is 15 residues. In DNA form, the CDR3 reads TGTGCCAGTAGTGCAACAGGGGCTAGCACAGATACGCAGTATTTT. This translates into CASSATGASTDTQYF.

J is TRBJ2-7 and V is TRBV7-2, with D maybe TRBD1 (6 bases). Trimming pared 6 bases from V and 2 bases from J, leaving 14 bases between. The CDR3 is made up of 14 amino acids. From germline, CDR1 is SGHTA and CDR2 FQGNSA. The CDR3 DNA is TGTGCCAGCAGTTACCATGACAGGACCTACGAGCAGTACTTC. Translating gives CASSYHDRTYEQYF. Using reference TRBV7-2 and TRBJ2-7 for the parts outside the CDR3, the full variable domain is GAGVSQSPSNKVTEKGKDVELRCDPISGHTALYWYRQSLGQGLEFLIYFQGNSAPDKSGLPSDRFSAERTGGSVSTLTIQRTQQEDSAVYLCASSYHDRTYEQYFGPGTRLTVT.

This clone came up a few times. This chain joins TRBV6-1 and TRBJ1-6; the match to TRBD1 covers 8 bases. This CDR3 comprises 17 residues. Losses at the gene ends were 6 bases for V and 10 bases for J; bases not matched to a gene: 17. The germline gives CDR1 MNHNS, CDR2 SASEGT. In DNA form, the CDR3 reads TGTGCCAGCAGCCCTACAGGGACAGGATTGGACGGGTCACCCCTCCACTTT. Residues: CASSPTGTGLDGSPLHF.